The rows below give T cell receptor beta chains drawn from one sample of a study of T cells in narcolepsy. Assay: immunoSEQ multiplex PCR; the TCRdb copy retains only in-frame clones and omits some. The sample includes tens of thousands of clones, roughly 85% of them seen just once. The sample comprised memory (CD45RA-) CD4+ T cells from blood. The receptors were sampled from a human donor in good health. Each CDR3 is given with its conserved first and last residue. Each record gives: V gene, CDR3 length, clone size, D gene, J gene, CDR3 protein, CDR3 DNA. A D gene is named only where the DNA matches it firmly. Size is omitted from some rows. Given values are once, few, many or a class for expanded clones.

TRBV28	15	NA	NA	TRBJ1-5	CASRGGTLDGQPQHF	TGTGCCAGCAGGGGCGGGACACTAGACGGTCAGCCCCAGCATTTT
TRBV19	13	NA	TRBD1	TRBJ2-1	CASSIDRDGEQFF	TGTGCCAGTAGTATTGACAGGGATGGAGAGCAGTTCTTC
TRBV6-6	15	NA	NA	TRBJ1-3	CASSYTQSSGNTIYF	TGTGCCAGCAGTTACACCCAGAGCTCTGGAAACACCATATATTTT
TRBV5-5	15	NA	TRBD1	TRBJ2-7	CASSSEGQVLYEQYF	TGTGCCAGCAGCTCGGAGGGACAGGTTCTCTACGAGCAGTACTTC
TRBV6-1	18	few	TRBD1	TRBJ1-6	CASSEGSGRGRVNSPLHF	TGTGCCAGCAGTGAAGGATCAGGGAGGGGGCGCGTAAATTCACCCCTCCACTTT
TRBV4-1	17	once	TRBD2	TRBJ2-2	CASSPLALAGGSGELFF	TGCGCCAGCAGCCCTTTGGCCCTAGCGGGAGGTTCCGGGGAGCTGTTTTTT
TRBV28	14	NA	TRBD1	TRBJ2-5	CASSKDRGGGTQYF	TGTGCCAGCAGTAAGGACAGGGGGGGCGGGACCCAGTACTTC
TRBV27	16	once	NA	TRBJ2-1	CASSSRGPSRYNEQFF	TGTGCCAGCAGTTCTAGGGGACCCTCTCGGTACAATGAGCAGTTCTTC
TRBV5-8	13	NA	NA	TRBJ2-2	CASSLGYAGELFF	TGTGCCAGCAGCTTGGGATACGCCGGGGAGCTGTTTTTT
TRBV19	14	few	NA	TRBJ1-1	CASSIRARDTEAFF	TGTGCCAGTAGTATACGGGCGCGGGACACTGAAGCTTTCTTT
TRBV5-1	15	NA	NA	TRBJ2-5	CASSLTGHQQETQYF	TGCGCCAGCAGCTTGACGGGACACCAACAAGAGACCCAGTACTTC
TRBV7-8	17	NA	TRBD1	TRBJ2-7	CASSFTQQGAGRYEQYF	TGTGCCAGCAGCTTCACCCAACAGGGGGCTGGGCGCTACGAGCAGTACTTC
TRBV11-3	15	NA	TRBD1	TRBJ2-1	CASSLVGTGNNEQFF	TGTGCCAGCAGCTTAGTGGGGACAGGGAACAATGAGCAGTTCTTC
TRBV6-7	20	NA	TRBD2	TRBJ2-3	CASSFAPSGRFAPQPDTQYF	TGTGCCAGCAGTTTTGCCCCTAGCGGGAGGTTTGCACCCCAGCCAGATACGCAGTATTTT
TRBV7-8	15	NA	NA	TRBJ2-4	CASSDQGLGKNIQYF	TGTGCCAGCAGCGATCAGGGGTTGGGCAAAAACATTCAGTACTTC
TRBV5-6	15	NA	NA	TRBJ2-1	CASSGGLRGYNEQFF	TGTGCCAGCAGCGGTGGGCTGCGGGGCTACAATGAGCAGTTCTTC
TRBV18	14	NA	NA	TRBJ2-7	CASSPQGGSYEQYF	TGTGCCAGCTCACCACAGGGCGGCTCCTACGAGCAGTACTTC